The 24 T cell receptor beta chains below come from one sample, sequenced in a study of shared clonotypes between healthy human individuals. Method: immunoSEQ multiplex PCR; TCRdb's copy keeps in-frame clones and lacks some. The sample lists some 240,000 clones; under 80% were seen once. Sequencing input: memory CD4+ T cells sorted from blood. Specified subset: CD45RA-negative fraction. All receptors come from a man aged 30 to 45 in good health.

This chain uses TRBV27 with TRBJ2-7; tentative D call: TRBD1 (6 bases). Germline loops: CDR1 MNHEY, CDR2 SMNVEV (reference sequence). The CDR3 consists of 15 residues. V lost 3 bases to trimming and J lost 6 bases, with 18 bases between them. CDR3 in amino acids: CASSFNLGQPGEQYF. In DNA form, the CDR3 reads TGTGCCAGCAGTTTCAATCTGGGACAACCCGGCGAGCAGTACTTC.

The chain combines TRBV5-5 with TRBJ2-1; 13 bases are shared with TRBD2. This CDR3 contains 17 residues. Germline trimming cut 1 base from V and 8 bases from J; bases unmatched to any gene: 9. Germline assignment: CDR1 SGHKS and CDR2 YYEKEE (reference sequence). The CDR3: CASSLNRLAGGEDEQFF. The CDR3 DNA reads as TGTGCCAGCAGCTTGAATCGACTAGCGGGAGGAGAGGATGAGCAGTTCTTC. Full variable domain (missing parts from reference TRBV5-5 and TRBJ2-1): DAGVTQSPTHLIKTRGQQVTLRCSPISGHKSVSWYQQVLGQGPQFIFQYYEKEERGRGNFPDRFSARQFPNYSSELNVNALLLGDSALYLCASSLNRLAGGEDEQFFGPGTRLTVL.

The chain links TRBV5-1 to TRBJ2-1; 10 bases match TRBD2. Germline V gene sequence: CDR1 SGHRS, CDR2 YFSETQ. This CDR3 comprises 15 residues. The V gene end was trimmed by 0 bases and the J gene end by 8 bases; junction bases not matched to a gene: 5. The CDR3, as DNA: TGCGCCAGCAGCTTGGGGGTAGCGGGAGGTTATGAGCAGTTCTTC. Protein: CASSLGVAGGYEQFF.

The CDR3 protein is CASSLDGATYNEQFF. The DNA of the CDR3 is TGTGCCAGCAGCTTGGACGGGGCCACCTACAATGAGCAGTTCTTC. This chain connects TRBV5-4 to TRBJ2-1; D may match TRBD1 or TRBD2 (5 bases each). Trimming left V 0 bases short and J 2 bases short, with 9 bases between. The germline gives CDR1 SGHNT, CDR2 YYREEE (reference sequence). This CDR3 contains 15 residues.

Concerning this clone itself: Other DNA sequences in the sample encode the same CDR3. The chain couples TRBV15 to TRBJ1-3; TRBD1 might be the D (6 bases). The length of the CDR3 is 16 residues. Germline V gene sequence: CDR1 LNHNV, CDR2 YYDKDF (reference sequence). Trimming shortened V by 1 base and J by 0 bases, and 10 bases separated the two germline ends. CDR3 sequence (DNA): TGTGCCACCAGCAGAGGGCAAGGGGGCTCTGGAAACACCATATATTTT. The encoded protein is CATSRGQGGSGNTIYF.

This sequence joins TRBV6-4 and TRBJ2-5; D is possibly TRBD2 (5 bases). Trimming pared 3 bases from V and 7 bases from J, leaving 12 bases between. The CDR3 length is 13 residues. Germline values: CDR1 MRHNA, CDR2 SNTAGT. CDR3 DNA: TGTGCCAGCAGTGATGACCGGGGAAGGACCCAGTACTTC. Its protein is CASSDDRGRTQYF.

Worth noting for this clone: Other DNA sequences in the same sample also yield this CDR3. The J gene is TRBJ2-7, the V gene TRBV6-1, with D possibly TRBD1 on 5 matching bases. Germline V gene sequence: CDR1 MNHNS, CDR2 SASEGT. The V gene lost 8 bases and the J gene lost 3 bases, with 11 bases spanning the gap. This CDR3 has 12 amino acids. CDR3 coding DNA: TGTGCCAGCGGGGCTAGATTCTACGAGCAGTACTTC. This encodes CASGARFYEQYF.

V gene TRBV7-2 combines with J gene TRBJ1-1; D possibly corresponds to TRBD1 (6 bases). The CDR3 consists of 15 residues. Trimming took off 2 bases at V and 6 bases at J, with 16 bases between the two ends. Germline CDR1 is SGHTA and CDR2 is FQGNSA. This CDR3 reads CASSLRGGTPAEAFF. For the CDR3, the DNA is TGTGCCAGCAGCTTAAGAGGTGGGACACCCGCTGAAGCTTTCTTT.

The table lists this clone with a count of one. The chain combines TRBV11-2 with TRBJ2-1; D might be TRBD2 (5 bases). The CDR3 covers 17 residues. Germline values: CDR1 SGHAT, CDR2 FQNNGV. V was pared by 1 base and J by 6 bases, with 19 bases between. Written as DNA, the CDR3 is TGTGCCAGCAGCTTAGTGGTGGGAGCCCTATTTTCCAATGAGCAGTTCTTC. This translates into CASSLVVGALFSNEQFF.

This clone has only one observation. V and J are TRBV19 and TRBJ2-6; 11 nucleotides align to TRBD1. CDR3 length: 17 residues. J was trimmed by 3 bases and V by 3 bases; bases with no gene match: 4. The V gene's germline CDR1 is LNHDA and CDR2 SQIVND (reference sequence). Here the CDR3 DNA reads TGTGCCAGTAGTATCGAGGACAGGGGGCATGGGGCCAACGTCCTGACTTTC. As protein: CASSIEDRGHGANVLTF.

This clone has only a few counts. The chain has TRBV7-9 and TRBJ1-2; D is unresolved. The CDR3 totals 12 residues. The V end was cut by 3 bases, the J end by 2 bases, with 4 bases between. The germline V gene has CDR1 SEHNR and CDR2 FQNEAQ (reference sequence). The CDR3 region has the DNA TGTGCCAGCAGCTTGGACAACTATGGCTACACCTTC. This sequence encodes CASSLDNYGYTF.

The chain links TRBV5-5 to TRBJ1-5; TRBD1 aligns across 8 bases. CDR1 SGHKS and CDR2 YYEKEE come from the germline V gene (reference sequence). This CDR3 is 14 amino acids long. J gave up 7 bases and V 1 base, and 4 bases lay outside the gene matches. CDR3 DNA: TGTGCCAGCAGCTTGACAGGGGGGGGGCAGCCCCAGCATTTT. Its translation is CASSLTGGGQPQHF.

The chain uses TRBV10-3 and TRBJ1-5; TRBD1 agrees at 7 bases. The CDR3 is 16 residues long. The germline V gene encodes CDR1 ENHRY and CDR2 SYGVKD. The ends lost 0 bases at V and 5 bases at J; junction bases unmatched: 7. CDR3 region: CAISESSGGGYQPQHF. Written as DNA, the CDR3 is TGTGCCATCAGTGAGTCCTCGGGAGGGGGCTATCAGCCCCAGCATTTT.

The V gene is TRBV9, the J gene TRBJ2-1; no definite D call. V was trimmed by 0 bases and J by 7 bases, leaving 14 bases between them. The CDR3 totals 15 residues. Germline V gene data show CDR1 as SGDLS and CDR2 as YYNGEE. The CDR3 DNA reads as TGTGCCAGCAGCGTAGAGGCCAAACTGCGAAATGAGCAGTTCTTC. It yields the protein CASSVEAKLRNEQFF.

J is TRBJ2-1 and V is TRBV11-3; tentative D call: TRBD2 (6 bases). V was cut by 1 base and J by 8 bases, with 6 bases left in between. Per germline, CDR1 SGHNT and CDR2 YENEEA. The CDR3 contains 12 residues. The CDR3 loop reads CASSLGRDEQFF. The CDR3 nucleotides are TGTGCCAGCAGCTTAGGGAGGGATGAGCAGTTCTTC.

The chain recombines TRBV6-5 with TRBJ1-4; TRBD1 might be the D (5 bases). The CDR3 runs 16 residues. V lost 0 bases to trimming and J lost 5 bases, with 13 bases between them. The germline CDR1 and CDR2 sequences are MNHEY and SVGAGI. The CDR3 nucleotides are TGTGCCAGCAGTTACTCGAGGCCGGGGGGGAATGAAAAACTGTTTTTT. Amino acids: CASSYSRPGGNEKLFF.

This chain uses TRBV6-4 with TRBJ2-3; D remains unclear. This CDR3 is 15 amino acids long. Germline CDR1 MRHNA, CDR2 SNTAGT. V lost 2 bases and J 1 base, leaving 10 bases between the germline ends. In DNA form, the CDR3 reads TGTGCCAGCAGTGACGGCCGGGCTCGCACAGATACGCAGTATTTT. This codes for CASSDGRARTDTQYF.

There are many counts of this clone. The V gene is TRBV5-4, the J gene TRBJ2-1; perhaps D is TRBD1 or TRBD2 (5 bases each). The V gene's germline CDR1 is SGHNT and CDR2 YYREEE (reference sequence). Trimming removed 4 bases from V and 8 bases from J, with 13 bases in between. The CDR3 runs 13 residues. The DNA of the CDR3 is TGTGCCAGCAGCCCTGTCGGGGACGATGAGCAGTTCTTC. Translation gives CASSPVGDDEQFF.

The V and J genes are TRBV5-1 and TRBJ2-3, with 12 bases identical to TRBD2. CDR1 and CDR2 from the germline V gene are SGHRS and YFSETQ. Unmatched junction bases numbered 12, after V lost 4 bases and J lost 6 bases. There are 17 residues in the CDR3. The CDR3 protein is CASSPGLAGFPGDTQYF. The DNA for the CDR3 is TGCGCCAGCAGCCCGGGACTAGCGGGTTTCCCTGGGGATACGCAGTATTTT.

This clone was recorded once. The V and J genes are TRBV11-2 and TRBJ2-2, with D tentatively TRBD1 or TRBD2 (6 bases each). Germline lookup yields CDR1 SGHAT and CDR2 FQNNGV. There are 16 residues in the CDR3. The V end lost 5 bases, the J end lost 5 bases, and 18 bases lay between the germline ends. The CDR3 loop reads CASSNRGGSGTGELFF. CDR3 DNA sequence: TGTGCCAGCAGCAACCGAGGGGGGAGCGGGACCGGGGAGCTGTTTTTT.

The chain couples TRBV6-1 to TRBJ2-2; a weak D match, TRBD1 (5 bases). The V gene lost 4 bases and the J gene lost 6 bases, with 21 bases spanning the gap. The germline V gene encodes CDR1 MNHNS and CDR2 SASEGT. The CDR3 has 17 residues. In nucleotides, the CDR3 is TGTGCCAGCAGTGTGTCAAGGGGCGCCAGAAAACCCGGGGAGCTGTTTTTT. This gives the protein CASSVSRGARKPGELFF.

As concerns this clone: At one end the junction does not follow the germline gene, possibly because of a read error. The genes are TRBV6-1 and TRBJ1-4; 7 positions agree with TRBD1. The CDR3 totals 12 residues. The germline V gene encodes CDR1 MNHNS and CDR2 SASEGT. The CDR3 DNA reads as TGTGCCAGCAGTAACGCCCTAGGGGGCGAGATTTTT. Amino acids: CASSNALGGEIF.

V is TRBV5-1 and J is TRBJ2-7, with D possibly matching TRBD2 (5 bases). Germline CDR1 is SGHRS and CDR2 is YFSETQ. The CDR3 is made up of 14 amino acids. The germline V and J ends were trimmed by 0 bases and 7 bases, with 14 bases remaining between them. CDR3 sequence (DNA): TGCGCCAGCAGCTTGGTGACGGCGAGGGATGAGCAGTACTTC. Translating it yields CASSLVTARDEQYF.

This clone was observed a single time. This rearrangement joins TRBV11-3 to TRBJ2-7; TRBD1 aligns across 7 bases. The CDR3 contains 13 residues. CDR1 is SGHNT and CDR2 is YENEEA in the germline V gene. With 6 bases clipped from V and 6 bases from J, the junction kept 8 bases outside the gene matches. The CDR3 DNA reads TGTGCCAGCAGTCAAACTACAGGGGTCGAGCAGTACTTC. Translating it yields CASSQTTGVEQYF.